These T cell receptor beta chains were read from a single sample in a study of blood T cell repertoires in COVID-19. Sequencing was performed with immunoSEQ multiplex PCR; in TCRdb, only in-frame clones are kept and a portion is missing. The profile covers about 340,000 clones, with about four fifths appearing a single time and about 2.7% taken by the ten largest. What was sequenced was peripheral blood. All receptors derive from a man aged 25 to 40 with active or convalescent COVID-19. CDR3s include the opening cysteine and the closing phenylalanine or tryptophan. Each record gives: V gene, J gene, clone size, D gene, CDR3 DNA, CDR3 protein. The D gene is left open where the match is weak. The listing skips clone size in some rows; elsewhere it reads once, few, many or a size class.

TRBV9,TRBJ1-2,.,TRBD1,TGTGCCAGCAGCGTAGGACAGGGCGGGGTGAGTGGCTACACCTTC,CASSVGQGGVSGYTF
TRBV14,TRBJ2-7,.,.,TGTGCCAGCAGCCAAGGGGGCAGGGGCCTCTACGAGCAGTACTTC,CASSQGGRGLYEQYF
TRBV5-4,TRBJ2-1,.,.,TGTGCCAGCAGCTTGGCTCTACGTGAGCAGTTCTTC,CASSLALREQFF
TRBV10-3,TRBJ2-3,.,TRBD1,TGTGCCATCTCTGACCGGGACAGGGGAACCACAGATACGCAGTATTTT,CAISDRDRGTTDTQYF
TRBV30,TRBJ2-2,once,.,TGTGCCTGGAGGCCGGTCGGTACCGGGGAGCTGTTTTTT,CAWRPVGTGELFF
TRBV28,TRBJ1-2,.,.,TGTGTCACCAGGGCCACAGCCTATGGCTACACCTTC,CVTRATAYGYTF
TRBV30,TRBJ2-7,.,TRBD1,TGTGCCTGGAGGAGGGACAGGGATAGCGAGCAGTACTTC,CAWRRDRDSEQYF
TRBV7-2,TRBJ2-7,.,TRBD2,TGTGCCAGCAGCTTTACTAGCGGGGGGTCCTACGAGCAGTACTTC,CASSFTSGGSYEQYF
TRBV5-1,TRBJ2-7,.,.,TGCGCCAGCAGCTCAGGACAGACAAGCTACGAGCAGTACTTC,CASSSGQTSYEQYF
TRBV7-2,TRBJ2-3,.,TRBD1,TGTGCCAGCAGCTTAGATCGGCTAGGGGGCGATACGCAGTATTTT,CASSLDRLGGDTQYF
TRBV11-2,TRBJ2-1,.,TRBD2,TGTGCCAGCAGCTTAAGACTAGCGGGAGGCGATGAGCAGTTCTTC,CASSLRLAGGDEQFF
TRBV4-3,TRBJ1-5,.,.,TGCGCCAGCAGCCAAGATGTTTGGCAGAGCAATCAGCCCCAGCATTTT,CASSQDVWQSNQPQHF
TRBV7-2,TRBJ1-5,few,.,TGTGCCAGCAGCTTCATCTCCGGGATTGATCAGCCCCAGCATTTT,CASSFISGIDQPQHF
TRBV11-3,TRBJ2-1,.,TRBD2,TGTGCCAGCAGCCCCCCCGGACTAGTGGGAGACAATGAGCAGTTCTTC,CASSPPGLVGDNEQFF
TRBV29-1,TRBJ2-5,.,.,TGCAGCGTTAGGGCTAGCAATCAAGAGACCCAGTACTTC,CSVRASNQETQYF
TRBV5-1,TRBJ1-5,.,.,TGCGCCAGCAGCTTGAGGGGGACATCTGGAGAGCCCCAGCATTTT,CASSLRGTSGEPQHF
TRBV24-1,TRBJ2-5,.,TRBD1,TGTGCCACCATACGACCGACAGGGACGAAGGAGACCCAGTACTTC,CATIRPTGTKETQYF
TRBV2,TRBJ1-2,.,TRBD1,TGTGCCAGCGCTTTACGGACAGGGGTAAACTATGGCTACACCTTC,CASALRTGVNYGYTF
TRBV19,TRBJ2-5,.,.,TGTGCCAGTAGTATAGGGTCAGGGGTAGAGACCCAGTACTTC,CASSIGSGVETQYF